This passage covers 15 T cell receptor beta chains from one sample sequenced in a study of shared clonotypes between healthy human individuals. The assay was immunoSEQ multiplex PCR, and TCRdb's table has in-frame clones only and misses some. The top ten hold 0.39% of the sample, which has millions of clones, 85% to 95% seen once. The sequenced sample was naive CD4+ T cells from PBMCs. Subset: CD45RA+ positively selected. The receptors were gathered from a man between 18 and 35 years old in good health. Some clones in this sample may be carry-over from other donors' samples.

V gene TRBV28 combines with J gene TRBJ2-3, with D maybe TRBD2 (7 bases). Trimming took 7 bases from V and 2 from J, leaving 19 bases between them. The V gene's germline CDR1 is MDHEN and CDR2 SYDVKM. The CDR3 totals 16 residues. The CDR3 reads CASNDWMGGLTDTQYF. CDR3 bases: TGTGCCAGCAACGACTGGATGGGGGGGCTCACAGATACGCAGTATTTT.

Worth noting for this clone: Other DNA sequences in the same sample also yield this CDR3. The chain joins TRBV15 to TRBJ2-5; D remains ambiguous. V was shortened by 1 base and J by 0 bases, with 6 bases between the two germline ends. CDR1 is LNHNV and CDR2 is YYDKDF in the germline V gene (reference sequence). The CDR3 runs 14 residues. The CDR3 DNA is TGTGCCACCAGCAGAGGATTGTACCAAGAGACCCAGTACTTC. As protein: CATSRGLYQETQYF.

The CDR3 nucleotides are TGTGCCAGCACTAGGACTAGCGGGAGAACAGATACGCAGTATTTT. Translating it yields CASTRTSGRTDTQYF. V is TRBV9 and J is TRBJ2-3; 13 bases match TRBD2. Trimming cost V 6 bases and J 3 bases; bases outside gene matches: 4. The CDR3 has 15 amino acids. Germline V CDR1 and CDR2: SGDLS, YYNGEE.

CDR3 residues: CAVGGAEQYF. CDR3 nucleotides: TGTGCCGTGGGGGGTGCAGAGCAGTACTTC. The chain has TRBV7-6 and TRBJ2-7; TRBD2 might be the D (6 bases). This CDR3 spans 10 amino acids. Germline values: CDR1 SGHVS, CDR2 FNYEAQ. V lost 11 bases, J lost 7 bases, and 12 bases lay in between.

The chain uses TRBV29-1 and TRBJ2-4; 8 nucleotides match TRBD1. Trimming removed 6 bases from V and 7 bases from J; junction bases left unmatched: 5. The CDR3 is 12 residues long. Germline V CDR1 and CDR2: SQVTM, ANQGSEA. The CDR3 reads CSVSRGLNIQYF. CDR3 bases: TGCAGCGTCAGCAGGGGGCTGAACATTCAGTACTTC.

The chain joins TRBV7-3 to TRBJ1-1; D might be TRBD1 (5 bases). The V gene lost 2 bases and the J gene lost 6 bases, with 10 bases spanning the gap. In germline, CDR1 is SGHTA, CDR2 FQGTGA. The CDR3 sequence is 13 residues long. The CDR3, as DNA: TGTGCCAGCAGCTTATACGTGGGGGCTGAAGCTTTCTTT. It specifies CASSLYVGAEAFF. The variable domain in full, completed from reference TRBV7-3 and TRBJ1-1, reads GAGVSQTPSNKVTEKGKYVELRCDPISGHTALYWYRQSLGQGPEFLIYFQGTGAADDSGLPNDRFFAVRPEGSVSTLKIQRTERGDSAVYLCASSLYVGAEAFFGQGTRLTVV.

J is TRBJ2-1 and V is TRBV7-8; 12 bases match TRBD2. Trimming at V came to 1 base and at J to 8 bases, leaving 6 bases not matched to a gene. Germline V gene data show CDR1 as SGHVS and CDR2 as FQNEAQ. The CDR3 runs to 16 residues. This chain's CDR3 is CASSLGGLAGGYEQFF. CDR3 sequence (DNA): TGTGCCAGCAGCTTAGGAGGTCTAGCGGGAGGGTATGAGCAGTTCTTC.

The V call is TRBV28, the J call TRBJ1-1, with TRBD1 identical over 7 bases. Per germline, CDR1 MDHEN and CDR2 SYDVKM. The CDR3 runs to 15 residues. Trimming cost V 6 bases and J 1 base; bases outside gene matches: 8. The CDR3 here is CASRLWDRKNTEAFF. The CDR3 DNA reads TGTGCCAGCAGACTATGGGACAGAAAGAACACTGAAGCTTTCTTT.

The chain has TRBV29-1 and TRBJ2-4; D may be TRBD1 (6 bases). The V gene's germline CDR1 is SQVTM and CDR2 ANQGSEA. The CDR3 is 12 amino acids. The V end lost 6 bases, the J end lost 9 bases, and 15 bases lay between the germline ends. The CDR3 nucleotides read TGCAGCGTCCGAGACACAGGGCGCATTCAGTACTTC. This codes for CSVRDTGRIQYF.

The V call is TRBV5-1, the J call TRBJ2-3; D is possibly TRBD1 (7 bases). In germline, CDR1 is SGHRS, CDR2 YFSETQ. The length of the CDR3 is 16 residues. The V and J ends lost 6 bases and 5 bases respectively, with 22 bases between them. The chain's CDR3 is CASTPGGSAGRDTQYF. CDR3 in DNA: TGCGCCAGCACCCCAGGGGGATCCGCCGGGAGAGATACGCAGTATTTT.

Worth noting for this clone: Other DNA sequences in this sample translate to the same CDR3. The chain links TRBV28 to TRBJ2-7, with a possible D match to TRBD2 (5 bases). CDR1 and CDR2 from the germline V gene are MDHEN and SYDVKM. This CDR3 is 12 amino acids long. Deletions cut 2 bases from V and 7 bases from J, with 9 bases between. The CDR3 nucleotides are TGTGCCAGCAGTTTAGCAACGGGAGAGCAGTACTTC. It yields the protein CASSLATGEQYF.

In its sample, this clone was seen once. The chain has TRBV6-5 and TRBJ1-1; D is ambiguous. Trimming pared 8 bases from V and 4 bases from J, leaving 14 bases between. The CDR3 contains 13 residues. The germline gives CDR1 MNHEY, CDR2 SVGAGI. The CDR3 reads CASGSRAVTEAFF. CDR3 coding DNA: TGTGCCAGCGGCTCCCGGGCGGTCACTGAAGCTTTCTTT.

The CDR3 spells CASSWRAAYLSSGANVLTF. For the CDR3, the DNA is TGTGCCAGCAGCTGGAGAGCCGCGTACCTCAGCTCTGGGGCCAACGTCCTGACTTTC. This chain connects TRBV5-6 to TRBJ2-6; no firm D call. The germline V gene encodes CDR1 SGHDT and CDR2 YYEEEE. V lost 3 bases, J lost 0 bases, and 19 bases lay in between. The CDR3 is 19 residues long.

The V gene is TRBV2, the J gene TRBJ2-5, with TRBD1 identical over 7 bases. The CDR3 extends over 12 amino acids. Germline assignment: CDR1 SNHLY and CDR2 FYNNEI. The V segment lost 9 bases and the J segment 7 bases; nucleotides outside the gene matches: 8. CDR3 bases: TGTGCCAGACGGGACAGCCAGAGGACCCAGTACTTC. As protein: CARRDSQRTQYF.

As concerns this clone: The same CDR3 also results from other DNA sequences found in this sample. This rearrangement joins TRBV11-3 to TRBJ2-5; perhaps D is TRBD1 or TRBD2 (6 bases each). This CDR3 contains 13 residues. Between the trimmed V and J ends, which lost 2 bases and 5 bases, there was a span of 9 bases. Germline loops: CDR1 SGHNT, CDR2 YENEEA. Here the CDR3 reads CASSLRGDETQYF. CDR3 DNA: TGTGCCAGCAGCTTAAGGGGGGACGAGACCCAGTACTTC.